The present TCR beta chain was sequenced within a study of shared T cell receptors in the human thymus. Measured with immunoSEQ multiplex PCR; TCRdb has only the in-frame clones, and not every one. Here the sample spans hundreds of thousands of clones, around nine tenths being singletons. Trimming cost V 5 bases and J 0 bases, with 11 bases left between them. CDR1 MNHEY and CDR2 SVGAGI come from the germline V gene. This CDR3 contains 14 residues. The same data also went into a second study, on human thymus T cells.

The sequence was collected from a boy under two years old with a congenital heart defect. This chain links TRBV6-5 with TRBJ2-7, with D hard to call. Material for sequencing was thymocytes. CDR3 residues: CASSIQAPSYEQYF. Here the CDR3 DNA reads TGTGCCAGCAGTATCCAGGCCCCCTCCTACGAGCAGTACTTC.